Shown below are 24 T cell receptor beta chains from a single sample sequenced in a study of Tregs in tolerant kidney transplant recipients. Using immunoSEQ multiplex PCR, the repertoire was profiled, and TCRdb retains in-frame clones only, with some absent. The repertoire consists of fewer than 100,000 clones, with approximately 93% occurring once and the leading ten covering 0.46%. This specimen was CD4+ T cells from blood, taken before the transplant. The receptors were gathered from a human donor who received a combined kidney and bone marrow transplant.

This chain connects TRBV4-2 to TRBJ1-3; possibly TRBD1 for D (5 bases). Looked up from germline, CDR1 is LGHNA and CDR2 is YNFKEQ. This CDR3 region has 17 residues. The V and J ends lost 1 base and 2 bases respectively, with 15 bases between them. For the CDR3, the DNA is TGTGCCAGCAGCCAAGTCGTGTGGCAGGGCACTGGAAACACCATATATTTT. This sequence encodes CASSQVVWQGTGNTIYF.

The chain couples TRBV30 to TRBJ1-5, with D possibly TRBD1 on 6 matching bases. Germline lookup yields CDR1 GTSNPN and CDR2 SVGIG (reference sequence). V was trimmed by 5 bases and J by 5 bases, leaving 10 bases between them. The CDR3 is 12 amino acids. The CDR3: CAWGQSDQPQHF. In nucleotides, the CDR3 is TGTGCCTGGGGACAGTCAGATCAGCCCCAGCATTTT.

The chain employs TRBV28 and TRBJ2-2, with 9 positions matching TRBD2. The CDR3 covers 15 residues. Per the germline V gene, CDR1 is MDHEN and CDR2 is SYDVKM. The trim removed 2 bases at V and 5 bases at J, leaving 3 bases unmatched. The CDR3 nucleotides read TGTGCCAGCAGTTTAAGGCTAGCGGGAACCGGGGAGCTGTTTTTT. Translating gives CASSLRLAGTGELFF.

The rearrangement joins TRBV2 to TRBJ1-1, with a weak D call TRBD1 (5 bases). Germline lookup yields CDR1 SNHLY and CDR2 FYNNEI. Trimming pared 7 bases from V and 3 bases from J, leaving 15 bases between. There are 14 residues in the CDR3. The CDR3 spells CASNGRTPDTEAFF. CDR3 nucleotides: TGTGCCAGCAATGGGCGGACACCTGACACTGAAGCTTTCTTT.

The rearrangement links TRBV4-1 to TRBJ2-1; D remains unclear. Germline V gene lookup returns CDR1 MGHRA and CDR2 YSYEKL. The CDR3 runs 15 residues. The V and J ends lost 6 bases and 0 bases respectively, with 12 bases between them. DNA for the CDR3: TGCGCCAGCAGTCTCCTTCTCAGCTCCTACAATGAGCAGTTCTTC. This sequence encodes CASSLLLSSYNEQFF.

Only a few counts were recorded for this clone. The chain carries TRBV2 and TRBJ1-5, with a possible D match to TRBD1 (5 bases). Germline V gives CDR1 SNHLY, CDR2 FYNNEI. This CDR3 contains 15 residues. Deletions cut 5 bases from V and 2 bases from J, with 13 bases between. The CDR3 loop reads CASSLRDQRNQPQHF. The CDR3 DNA reads as TGTGCCAGCAGTTTGCGGGACCAGCGCAATCAGCCCCAGCATTTT.

The chain is built from TRBV11-3 and TRBJ1-1; tentatively, D is TRBD1 (6 bases). Germline CDR1 reads SGHNT; CDR2 reads YENEEA. V lost 4 bases and J lost 7, with 10 bases in between. This CDR3 is 12 amino acids long. The CDR3 sequence: CASSSGQSEAFF. CDR3 DNA sequence: TGTGCCAGCAGCTCTGGACAGAGTGAAGCTTTCTTT.

The chain combines TRBV7-9 with TRBJ1-2; the D gene is possibly TRBD1 (6 bases). The CDR3 spans 15 residues. Trimming took off 2 bases at V and 8 bases at J, with 18 bases between the two ends. Germline values: CDR1 SEHNR, CDR2 FQNEAQ (reference sequence). In DNA, the CDR3 is TGTGCCAGCAGCTTACCCGGACGGACAGTTTTGGGCTACACCTTC. Its protein is CASSLPGRTVLGYTF.

This chain links TRBV29-1 with TRBJ2-7; 14 bases agree with TRBD2. The trim removed 6 bases at V and 6 bases at J, leaving 4 bases unmatched. The CDR3 totals 13 residues. The V gene's germline CDR1 is SQVTM and CDR2 ANQGSEA. The CDR3 DNA reads as TGCAGCGTCGGGACTAGCGGGAGCGGCGAGCAGTACTTC. The encoded protein is CSVGTSGSGEQYF.

The chain carries TRBV10-3 and TRBJ2-2; the match to TRBD2 covers 7 bases. CDR1 is ENHRY and CDR2 is SYGVKD in the germline V gene. Trimming removed 6 bases from V and 4 bases from J; junction bases left unmatched: 8. There are 15 residues in the CDR3. CDR3 DNA sequence: TGTGCCATCAGGAGTGGGACTACCCTCACCGGGGAGCTGTTTTTT. Protein product: CAIRSGTTLTGELFF.

The chain combines TRBV19 with TRBJ2-1; 12 nucleotides match TRBD2. Germline CDR1 and CDR2: LNHDA and SQIVND (reference sequence). V dropped 5 bases and J dropped 7; count of bases not matched to a gene: 12. The CDR3 has 17 amino acids. CDR3 sequence: CASSPIPSGGASNEQFF. The CDR3 nucleotides are TGTGCCAGTAGTCCTATCCCTAGCGGGGGGGCGAGTAATGAGCAGTTCTTC.

The genes are TRBV7-6 and TRBJ2-1; tentatively, D is TRBD1 (5 bases). Germline V gene lookup returns CDR1 SGHVS and CDR2 FNYEAQ. CDR3 length: 15 amino acids. Trimming left V 5 bases short and J 6 bases short, with 17 bases between. The CDR3 reads CASSLYGAGVNEQFF. Here the CDR3 DNA reads TGTGCCAGCAGCCTATATGGGGCAGGTGTCAATGAGCAGTTCTTC.

The V call is TRBV7-9, the J call TRBJ1-1; weak D call: TRBD1 (5 bases). Trimming removed 3 bases at V and 1 base at J, with 9 bases between. The CDR3 covers 14 residues. Germline V gives CDR1 SEHNR, CDR2 FQNEAQ (reference sequence). For the CDR3, the DNA is TGTGCCAGCAGCTTCCCAGGGTCGAACACTGAAGCTTTCTTT. Translating gives CASSFPGSNTEAFF.

V gene TRBV15 combines with J gene TRBJ2-7; no reliable D call. Germline CDR1 is LNHNV and CDR2 is YYDKDF (reference sequence). Trimming left V 1 base short and J 6 bases short, with 13 bases between. This CDR3 region has 14 residues. The CDR3 DNA follows: TGTGCCACCAGCAGAGTGGGCAGCTTAGGCGAGCAGTACTTC. Translated: CATSRVGSLGEQYF.

The chain uses TRBV6-5 and TRBJ1-5; 10 nucleotides align to TRBD1. Per the germline V gene, CDR1 is MNHEY and CDR2 is SVGAGI. This CDR3 is 14 amino acids long. V trimming: 6 bases; J trimming: 4 bases; junction bases outside the gene matches: 3. The DNA of the CDR3 is TGTGCCAGCAGCCGGGGACAGGGGAATCAGCCCCAGCATTTT. Its translation is CASSRGQGNQPQHF.

The chain couples TRBV16 to TRBJ2-7, with D tentatively TRBD1 (5 bases). Germline V gene data show CDR1 as KGHSY and CDR2 as FQNENV. CDR3 length: 12 residues. Between the trimmed V and J ends, which lost 4 bases and 4 bases, there was a span of 8 bases. CDR3 DNA sequence: TGTGCCAGCAGCCGACAGCAGTACGAGCAGTACTTC. Translation gives CASSRQQYEQYF.

The genes are TRBV4-3 and TRBJ1-2; no clear D. Germline lookup yields CDR1 LGHNA and CDR2 YSLEER. This CDR3 region has 14 residues. V gave up 0 bases and J gave up 8 bases, with 13 bases separating them. CDR3 sequence: CASSQDMRIKGYTF. The CDR3 coding sequence is TGCGCCAGCAGCCAAGATATGAGGATTAAGGGCTACACCTTC.

This clone was seen a handful of times. The rearrangement joins TRBV10-3 to TRBJ1-1; tentatively, D is TRBD1 (5 bases). Germline-derived CDR1 and CDR2 are ENHRY and SYGVKD. With 3 bases removed from V and 1 base from J, the gap between germline ends came to 18 bases. The CDR3 length is 17 residues. For the CDR3, the DNA is TGTGCCATCAGTGATAGTGGAGGGAAGGGGAAGAACACTGAAGCTTTCTTT. This gives the protein CAISDSGGKGKNTEAFF.

The chain has TRBV28 and TRBJ1-1; maybe TRBD1 (5 bases). Germline CDR1 MDHEN, CDR2 SYDVKM. The CDR3 consists of 14 residues. Deletions cut 6 bases from V and 5 bases from J, with 16 bases between. The chain's CDR3 is CASSPPGGTTEAFF. The CDR3, as DNA: TGTGCCAGCAGCCCCCCGGGGGGGACGACTGAAGCTTTCTTT.

This chain links TRBV13 with TRBJ2-5, with TRBD2 matching 12 bases. V lost 0 bases to trimming and J lost 5 bases; unmatched junction nucleotides: 7. There are 17 residues in the CDR3. The germline V gene has CDR1 PRHDT and CDR2 FYEKMQ (reference sequence). Here the CDR3 DNA reads TGTGCCAGCAGCTTAGGGGCTAGCGGGAGGGCCAGGGAGACCCAGTACTTC. The encoded protein is CASSLGASGRARETQYF.

This chain uses TRBV7-9 with TRBJ1-5; D gene uncertain. The CDR3 runs 12 residues. Per the germline V gene, CDR1 is SEHNR and CDR2 is FQNEAQ (reference sequence). Trimming left V 2 bases short and J 5 bases short, with 4 bases between. CDR3 protein: CASSLPDQPQHF. Here the CDR3 DNA reads TGTGCCAGCAGCTTACCGGATCAGCCCCAGCATTTT.

The chain links TRBV28 to TRBJ2-7; 9 positions agree with TRBD2. After removal of 7 bases from V and 2 bases from J, the junction contained 6 bases not matched to a gene. CDR3 length: 14 amino acids. Germline CDR1 reads MDHEN; CDR2 reads SYDVKM. The DNA for the CDR3 is TGTGCCAGCATCTCTAGCGGGGAAACCTACGAGCAGTACTTC. Protein sequence: CASISSGETYEQYF.

The gene calls are TRBV18 and TRBJ1-2, with TRBD1 matching over 7 bases. The germline V gene encodes CDR1 KGHSH and CDR2 LQKENI. The CDR3 runs 15 residues. V gave up 5 bases and J gave up 7 bases; unmatched junction bases: 13. This chain's CDR3 is CASSSGTAPLAGYTF. The CDR3 DNA reads TGTGCCAGCTCATCCGGGACAGCTCCGCTCGCTGGCTACACCTTC.

The rearrangement joins TRBV30 to TRBJ2-3; maybe TRBD2 (5 bases). The CDR3 has 14 amino acids. Looked up from germline, CDR1 is GTSNPN and CDR2 is SVGIG (reference sequence). V was clipped by 0 bases and J by 3 bases, with 10 bases between them. CDR3 residues: CAWSVLGATDTQYF. CDR3 nucleotide sequence: TGTGCCTGGAGTGTACTAGGAGCGACAGATACGCAGTATTTT.